Below are 10 T cell receptor beta chains sequenced from a single sample in a study of shared clonotypes between healthy human individuals. Profiled with immunoSEQ multiplex PCR; TCRdb holds only in-frame clones, not every one. The sample lists a few hundred thousand clones; about 97% were seen once. The sequenced material came from naive CD4+ T cells sorted from blood. Stated subset: CD45RA+ positively selected. These receptors were obtained from a woman aged 30 to 39 in good health.

V is TRBV5-1 and J is TRBJ2-7; no clear D. In germline, CDR1 is SGHRS, CDR2 YFSETQ. The CDR3 sequence is 12 residues long. V lost 0 bases to trimming and J lost 5 bases, with 6 bases between them. Here the CDR3 reads CASSLDWDEQYF. CDR3 in DNA: TGCGCCAGCAGCTTGGATTGGGACGAGCAGTACTTC.

The chain recombines TRBV11-3 with TRBJ2-1, with TRBD2 matching over 11 bases. CDR1 and CDR2 from the germline V gene are SGHNT and YENEEA. The CDR3 has 19 residues. The J segment lost 0 bases and the V segment lost 0 bases, leaving 7 bases of the junction unmatched. CDR3 protein: CASSLEGTSGSSSYNEQFF. In DNA, the CDR3 is TGTGCCAGCAGCTTAGAAGGGACTAGCGGTTCCAGCTCCTACAATGAGCAGTTCTTC.

The rearrangement joins TRBV5-6 to TRBJ1-2, with D possibly matching TRBD1 (6 bases). Germline V gene sequence: CDR1 SGHDT, CDR2 YYEEEE. Between the trimmed V and J ends, which lost 5 bases and 7 bases, there was a span of 15 bases. The CDR3 is 13 residues long. The CDR3 DNA is TGTGCCAGCAGGTTGACAGGTAATGCTGGCTACACCTTC. As protein: CASRLTGNAGYTF.

A note on this clone: No DNA is shown, since the ends of the CDR3 on it are uncertain; the CDR3 is the one TCRdb lists. The rearrangement uses TRBV12-1 and TRBJ1-2; the table's D gene call, TRBD1, was not cross checked with the DNA. TRBV12-1 counts as a pseudogene. The CDR3 contains 15 residues when both ends are counted. The CDR3 sequence is CASSFGKGARYGYTF.

The V gene is TRBV4-1, the J gene TRBJ1-5; 9 bases agree with TRBD1. The CDR3 sequence is 15 residues long. The germline CDR1 and CDR2 sequences are MGHRA and YSYEKL. V was clipped by 5 bases and J by 1 base; unmatched bases: 3. The CDR3 loop reads CASSKDRGSNQPQHF. The DNA of the CDR3 is TGCGCCAGCAGCAAGGACAGGGGCAGCAATCAGCCCCAGCATTTT.

The CDR3 DNA reads as TGTGCCAGCTCACCACTCTCACAGACGAACACCGGGGAGCTGTTTTTT. Protein product: CASSPLSQTNTGELFF. V is TRBV18 and J is TRBJ2-2; no definite D call. Per the germline V gene, CDR1 is KGHSH and CDR2 is LQKENI. This CDR3 spans 16 amino acids. Trimming took off 1 base at V and 0 bases at J, with 9 bases between the two ends.

CDR3 sequence reads: CASSLVWTGNKYF. Here the CDR3 DNA reads TGTGCCAGCAGCTTAGTGTGGACAGGGAATAAGTACTTC. The chain carries TRBV11-2 and TRBJ2-7; 8 bases align to TRBD1. CDR3 length equals 13 residues. V was pared by 1 base and J by 11 bases, with 7 bases of the junction left unmatched. Germline V gives CDR1 SGHAT, CDR2 FQNNGV.

V and J are TRBV25-1 and TRBJ2-5; TRBD2 might be the D (5 bases). V shed 6 bases and J shed 3 bases, with 14 bases lying between them. Germline lookup yields CDR1 MGHDK and CDR2 SYGVNS. This CDR3 has 14 amino acids. The CDR3 loop is CASRKEDVKETQYF. In nucleotides, the CDR3 is TGTGCCAGCAGAAAGGAGGACGTCAAAGAGACCCAGTACTTC.

The chain is built from TRBV5-1 and TRBJ2-5; TRBD2 might be the D (5 bases). The ends were cut back, 4 bases at V and 3 bases at J, with 10 bases in the middle. CDR3 length equals 13 residues. Germline V CDR1 and CDR2: SGHRS, YFSETQ. The CDR3 DNA sequence: TGCGCCAGCAGCGTCGGGCGGGAAGAGACCCAGTACTTC. It translates to CASSVGREETQYF.

This clone was recorded only once. The chain's CDR3 is CASSLAEPGELFF. CDR3 nucleotides: TGTGCCAGCAGCTTGGCCGAACCCGGGGAGCTGTTTTTT. The chain has TRBV5-4 and TRBJ2-2; D not resolved. Trimming cost V 0 bases and J 6 bases, with 6 bases left between them. Germline V CDR1 and CDR2: SGHNT, YYREEE (reference sequence). The CDR3 sequence is 13 residues long.